The clone carrying this T cell receptor beta chain has ten or more counts. The data were taken from a study of Graves' ophthalmopathy and Graves' hyperthyroidism. Uncontrolled infections, pregnancy, lactation or other autoimmune diseases led to patient exclusion. V shed 2 bases and J shed 7 bases, with 15 bases lying between them. Germline CDR1 MNHEY, CDR2 SMNVEV (reference sequence). The CDR3 loop spans 16 amino acids. Transcripts of RNA were the source for amplifying TCR beta CDR3 regions. First-round RT-PCR with HTBI primers preceded a second-round multiplex PCR. TCRdb reprocessed the multiplex PCR reads with MiXCR, giving one entry per CDR3 protein. The sample records under 250,000 distinct CDR3 sequences, approximately 21% being singletons.

The material sequenced was peripheral blood. This clonotype was sampled from a woman in her 50s with Graves' ophthalmopathy. The chain joins TRBV27 to TRBJ1-6; possibly TRBD1 for D (5 bases). The CDR3 reads CASSLTGPELNSPLHF. CDR3 sequence (DNA): TGTGCCAGCAGTTTAACGGGGCCGGAATTAAATTCACCCCTCCACTTT.